Reported below is one T cell receptor (beta chain). Its antigen is currently unknown. The data are from a study of T-cell memory formation after mild COVID-19. Overall study results and limits: Among contracting clones, CD4+ were mainly CM/EM and CD8+ enriched in EMRA.

CDR1 is MNHNY and CDR2 is SVGAGI in the germline V gene (reference sequence). V lost 2 bases to trimming and J lost 4 bases, with 9 bases between them. The CDR3 length is 14 residues. From 5'RACE with constant-segment primers came TCR alpha and TCR beta cDNA libraries that carried sample barcodes and UMIs. TCRdb independently ran MiXCR on the 5' RACE reads; one entry per CDR3 protein. The sample yields about 82,000 distinct CDR3 sequences, roughly 16% seen once. The receptor was derived from a man between 18 and 29 years old who had mild COVID-19 (a few samples of this study predate the infection). Cell type and time point are not known. The chain has TRBV6-6 and TRBJ2-1, with D uncertain. Sequenced material: PBMCs or a T cell subset sorted from them (not recorded which). This CDR3 reads CASSYAGAYNEQFF. Written as DNA, the CDR3 is TGTGCCAGCAGTTACGCCGGCGCGTACAATGAGCAGTTCTTC.